This T cell receptor (beta chain) came from a study of OX40 agonist ivuxolimab in advanced cancers. The germline V and J ends were trimmed by 4 bases and 5 bases, with 11 bases remaining between them. This CDR3 is 13 amino acids long. Germline-derived CDR1 and CDR2 are MRHNA and SNTAGT. Using immunoSEQ multiplex PCR, the repertoire was profiled, and TCRdb retains in-frame clones only, with some absent. The table includes about 58,000 clones, about 76% detected once. The chain recombines TRBV6-4 with TRBJ1-2; the D is unclear. This TCR was recovered from an adult with an advanced solid tumor such as melanoma, head and neck, liver or kidney cancer. The specimen was CD4+ or CD8+ T cells sorted from blood, collected in a trial of the OX40 agonist ivuxolimab. This CDR3 is CASSVSPGYGYTF. CDR3 coding DNA: TGTGCCAGCAGTGTCAGTCCGGGGTATGGCTACACCTTC.